The 5 T cell receptor beta chains given below trace back to one sample, sequenced in a study of radiation and T cells in renal cell carcinoma. Sequencing was performed with immunoSEQ multiplex PCR; in TCRdb, only in-frame clones are kept and a portion is missing. The sample consists of some 14,000 clones, less than 65% of them appearing once. The treatment was: 15 Gy SBRT to primary tumor, nephrectomy 4 weeks later. Sequencing used tumor tissue, obtained from a patient whose treatment included radiotherapy and nephrectomy. The receptors were sampled from a woman between 70 and 85 years old with renal cell carcinoma.

The V and J genes are TRBV27 and TRBJ2-2; no reliable D call. CDR1 and CDR2 from the germline V gene are MNHEY and SMNVEV (reference sequence). The ends were cut back, 6 bases at V and 6 bases at J, with 17 bases in the middle. This CDR3 is built from 15 residues. The CDR3 loop is CASRPVGSSPGELFF. The CDR3 DNA follows: TGTGCCAGCAGGCCGGTGGGGTCCTCCCCCGGGGAGCTGTTTTTT.

The chain carries TRBV5-4 and TRBJ1-4; tentative D call: TRBD1 (6 bases). The CDR3 loop spans 15 amino acids. Germline loops: CDR1 SGHNT, CDR2 YYREEE (reference sequence). V was trimmed by 4 bases and J by 6 bases, leaving 16 bases between them. The CDR3 is CASSEGDRWDEKLFF. The CDR3 region has the DNA TGTGCCAGCAGCGAGGGGGACCGCTGGGATGAAAAACTGTTTTTT. The full variable domain, in which reference TRBV5-4 and TRBJ1-4 provide the parts outside the CDR3, is ETGVTQSPTHLIKTRGQQVTLRCSSQSGHNTVSWYQQALGQGPQFIFQYYREEENGRGNFPPRFSGLQFPNYSSELNVNALELDDSALYLCASSEGDRWDEKLFFGSGTQLSVL.

This clone was seen once. V is TRBV5-4 and J is TRBJ1-4; D gene ambiguous. The CDR3 totals 12 residues. V was pared by 4 bases and J by 7 bases, with 8 bases between. Germline lookup yields CDR1 SGHNT and CDR2 YYREEE (reference sequence). The CDR3 sequence is CASSLPGEKLFF. In nucleotides, the CDR3 is TGTGCCAGCAGCCTTCCTGGTGAAAAACTGTTTTTT.

This clone was observed a single time. The CDR3 protein is CASSQEQGVIYF. Written as DNA, the CDR3 is TGCGCCAGCAGCCAAGAGCAGGGCGTCATATATTTT. J is TRBJ1-3 and V is TRBV4-1; D is perhaps TRBD1 (5 bases). The V gene lost 0 bases and the J gene lost 12 bases, with 9 bases spanning the gap. The CDR3 loop spans 12 amino acids. Germline V gene data show CDR1 as MGHRA and CDR2 as YSYEKL.

This clone was picked up a small number of times. The chain uses TRBV7-9 and TRBJ1-1; D gene uncertain. Trimming removed 5 bases at V and 1 base at J, with 5 bases between. The CDR3 covers 12 residues. Germline V lookup: CDR1 SEHNR, CDR2 FQNEAQ (reference sequence). CDR3 region: CASSPRNTEAFF. The CDR3 coding sequence is TGTGCCAGCAGCCCAAGGAACACTGAAGCTTTCTTT. The full variable domain, its missing parts supplied by reference TRBV7-9 and TRBJ1-1, is DTGVSQNPRHKITKRGQNVTFRCDPISEHNRLYWYRQTLGQGPEFLTYFQNEAQLEKSRLLSDRFSAERPKGSFSTLEIQRTEQGDSAMYLCASSPRNTEAFFGQGTRLTVV.